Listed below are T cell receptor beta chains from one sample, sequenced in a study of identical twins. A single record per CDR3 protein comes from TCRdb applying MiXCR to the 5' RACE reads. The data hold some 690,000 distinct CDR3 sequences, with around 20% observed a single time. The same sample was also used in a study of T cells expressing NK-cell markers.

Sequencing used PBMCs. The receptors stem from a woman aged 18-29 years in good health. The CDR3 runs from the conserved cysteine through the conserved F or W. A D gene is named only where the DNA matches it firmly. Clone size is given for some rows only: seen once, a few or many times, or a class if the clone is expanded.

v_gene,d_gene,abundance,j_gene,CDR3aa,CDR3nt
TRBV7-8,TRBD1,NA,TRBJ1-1,CASSLSGTGTLNTEAFF,TGTGCCAGCAGCTTAAGCGGGACAGGGACCCTAAACACTGAAGCTTTCTTT
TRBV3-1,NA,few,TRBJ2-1,CASSRGQEQFF,TGTGCCAGCAGCCGCGGACAGGAGCAGTTCTTC
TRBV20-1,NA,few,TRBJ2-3,CSASSRTDTQYF,TGCAGTGCTAGCTCAAGGACAGATACGCAGTATTTT
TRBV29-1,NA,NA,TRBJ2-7,CSVVDTDSYEQYF,TGCAGCGTTGTGGACACCGATTCCTACGAGCAGTACTTC
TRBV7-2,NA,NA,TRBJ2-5,CANSALLGSRQETQYF,TGTGCCAACAGCGCCTTACTAGGAAGTCGTCAAGAGACCCAGTACTTC
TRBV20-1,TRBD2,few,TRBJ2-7,CSASGLAGVVYEQYF,TGCAGTGCTAGTGGCCTAGCGGGGGTTGTCTACGAGCAGTACTTC
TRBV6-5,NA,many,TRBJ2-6,CASSFTGSGANVLTF,TGTGCCAGCAGCTTCACAGGGTCTGGGGCCAACGTCCTGACTTTC
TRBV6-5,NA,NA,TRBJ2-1,CASSNLVLAEQFF,TGTGCCAGCAGTAACCTCGTACTAGCTGAGCAGTTCTTC
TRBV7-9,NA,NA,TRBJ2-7,CASSAIGRGAVQGEQYF,TGTGCCAGCAGCGCGATAGGACGGGGGGCAGTACAGGGCGAGCAGTACTTC
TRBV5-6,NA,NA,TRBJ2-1,CASSLAGSGSSYNEQFF,TGTGCCAGCAGCTTGGCTGGTAGCGGAAGCTCCTACAATGAGCAGTTCTTC
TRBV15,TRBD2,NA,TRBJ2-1,CATSREAGTRVNEQFF,TGTGCCACCAGCAGAGAGGCCGGGACTAGGGTAAATGAGCAGTTCTTC
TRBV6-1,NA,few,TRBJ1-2,CASTPGVGGRVFGYTF,TGTGCCAGCACTCCTGGCGTAGGGGGGCGCGTTTTTGGCTACACCTTC